These 7 T cell receptor beta chains were sequenced from one sample in a study of cytotoxic CD8 clonotypes in ibrutinib-treated CLL. Using immunoSEQ multiplex PCR, the repertoire was profiled, and TCRdb retains in-frame clones only, with some absent. The repertoire has some 120,000 clones, 84% of them found once; the top ten carry less than 4%. This sample comprised PBMCs, obtained after 24 months of ibrutinib treatment. These receptors were collected from a human donor with chronic lymphocytic leukemia.

The chain links TRBV9 to TRBJ2-5, with D maybe TRBD1 (6 bases). The DNA end favors TRBJ2-7, so the J call may be wrong. Germline assignment: CDR1 SGDLS and CDR2 YYNGEE. The CDR3 totals 15 residues. CDR3: CASSVSGTPGAEQYF. CDR3 coding DNA: TGTGCCAGCAGCGTATCTGGGACACCCGGGGCCGAGCAGTACTTC.

This chain uses TRBV5-1 with TRBJ1-3, with 11 nucleotides matching TRBD1. The V gene's germline CDR1 is SGHRS and CDR2 YFSETQ. V lost 3 bases to trimming and J lost 4 bases; unmatched junction nucleotides: 9. The CDR3 runs 17 residues. The CDR3 sequence is CASSWTGGELPGNTIYF. DNA for the CDR3: TGCGCCAGCAGCTGGACAGGGGGCGAGCTTCCCGGAAACACCATATATTTT.

J is TRBJ1-1 and V is TRBV29-1; unclear D gene. V was clipped by 3 bases and J by 5 bases, with 4 bases between them. This CDR3 is built from 10 residues. The germline V gene encodes CDR1 SQVTM and CDR2 ANQGSEA. For the CDR3, the DNA is TGCAGCGTTGAGAGTACTGAAGCTTTCTTT. It translates to CSVESTEAFF.

V is TRBV19 and J is TRBJ1-2; D may be TRBD1 (5 bases). The CDR3 spans 16 residues. The germline CDR1 and CDR2 sequences are LNHDA and SQIVND (reference sequence). Deletions cut 3 bases from V and 5 bases from J, with 19 bases between. Here the CDR3 DNA reads TGTGCCAGTAGTATCTCTGCGAGGTTGAGGGGATATGGCTACACCTTC. It yields the protein CASSISARLRGYGYTF.

This clone occurred a few times. The chain joins TRBV6-1 to TRBJ1-1; D is possibly TRBD1 (6 bases). Per the germline V gene, CDR1 is MNHNS and CDR2 is SASEGT. This CDR3 is built from 14 residues. The V end lost 5 bases, the J end lost 0 bases, and 10 bases lay between the germline ends. CDR3 in amino acids: CASSRTGMNTEAFF. CDR3 DNA sequence: TGTGCCAGCAGTCGTACAGGGATGAACACTGAAGCTTTCTTT.

With respect to this clone: Other DNA sequences from this sample encode an identical CDR3 as well. This chain uses TRBV18 with TRBJ2-7; D remains ambiguous. Between the trimmed V and J ends, which lost 3 bases and 0 bases, there was a span of 6 bases. The germline V gene has CDR1 KGHSH and CDR2 LQKENI. This CDR3 region has 13 residues. The CDR3 coding sequence is TGTGCCAGCTCACCCCCTAGCTCCTACGAGCAGTACTTC. Residues: CASSPPSSYEQYF.

The rearrangement uses TRBV10-3 and TRBJ2-2, with TRBD1 as a possible D gene (6 bases). The CDR3 is 14 residues long. V lost 7 bases and J lost 2, with 11 bases in between. From germline, CDR1 is ENHRY and CDR2 SYGVKD. The CDR3 spells CAIIKDSNTGELFF. Here the CDR3 DNA reads TGTGCCATCATAAAGGACAGTAACACCGGGGAGCTGTTTTTT.